This TCR beta chain was sequenced for a study of blood T cell repertoires in COVID-19. Study at large: Acute and convalescent COVID-19 specimens originated in the United States, Italy and Spain. PBMCs, B-cell-depleted T cells, or T cells were the source of the cDNA or gDNA that made up the material.

Germline V gene data show CDR1 as MGHRA and CDR2 as YSYEKL. There are 18 residues in the CDR3. V trimming: 3 bases; J trimming: 4 bases; junction bases outside the gene matches: 14. Participants reported their clinical history, and cohort assignment relied on those reports. What the recovered Cohort 3 donors had was two negative PCRs, clearance, or symptom resolution. Here immunoSEQ multiplex PCR was the method, and the copy in TCRdb shows in-frame clones only, minus some. The sample lists about 130,000 clones, around 83% occurring once. Sequences were obtained from PBMCs or T cells enriched from blood (not recorded which). This chain links TRBV4-1 with TRBJ2-2; the match to TRBD2 covers 7 bases. The TCR was taken from a young man who had recovered from COVID-19. CDR3 bases: TGCGCCAGCAGCCACGCTCTCGTGGGGGGGGAAGGCACCGGGGAGCTGTTTTTT. Protein sequence: CASSHALVGGEGTGELFF.